One sample yielded the 7 T cell receptor beta chains listed below, sequenced in a study of PD-1 blockade in classical Hodgkin lymphoma. After autologous stem cell transplantation all patients relapsed, and prior brentuximab vedotin exposure differed between cohorts. Clones were read by immunoSEQ multiplex PCR, and TCRdb kept only the in-frame ones, dropping some. This table holds approximately 36,000 clones, 60% to 80% found once. This sample comprised peripheral blood mononuclear cells (PBMCs), obtained before the second cycle of nivolumab. The receptor set was obtained from a human donor with classical Hodgkin lymphoma.

The V and J genes are TRBV10-2 and TRBJ1-5; D may be TRBD1 (6 bases). The CDR3 is made up of 17 amino acids. Germline CDR1 WSHSY, CDR2 SAAADI. Between the trimmed V and J ends, which lost 6 bases and 5 bases, there was a span of 23 bases. Here the CDR3 reads CASSDLPWGGLHQPQHF. CDR3 DNA sequence: TGCGCCAGCAGCGACCTTCCGTGGGGGGGCTTGCATCAGCCCCAGCATTTT.

The J gene is TRBJ2-7, the V gene TRBV6-5; D gene unclear. The CDR3 spans 11 residues. The V gene lost 5 bases and the J gene lost 2 bases, with 4 bases spanning the gap. Germline-derived CDR1 and CDR2 are MNHEY and SVGAGI. The CDR3 DNA reads as TGTGCCAGCAGTCACACCTACGAGCAGTACTTC. Amino acid sequence: CASSHTYEQYF.

The V call is TRBV7-9, the J call TRBJ2-5, with D possibly TRBD2 on 6 matching bases. Trimming stripped 5 bases from V and 5 bases from J, with 12 bases between. Per germline, CDR1 SEHNR and CDR2 FQNEAQ (reference sequence). CDR3 size: 13 residues. The CDR3 reads CASSHGSRETQYF. Written as DNA, the CDR3 is TGTGCCAGCAGCCACGGGAGTAGGGAGACCCAGTACTTC. The full variable domain, completed using reference TRBV7-9 and TRBJ2-5, is DTGVSQNPRHKITKRGQNVTFRCDPISEHNRLYWYRQTLGQGPEFLTYFQNEAQLEKSRLLSDRFSAERPKGSFSTLEIQRTEQGDSAMYLCASSHGSRETQYFGPGTRLLVL.

This clone was counted a few times. The V call is TRBV10-3, the J call TRBJ2-7; possibly TRBD2 for D (5 bases). In germline, CDR1 is ENHRY, CDR2 SYGVKD. V lost 2 bases, J lost 2 bases, and 7 bases lay in between. The CDR3 totals 13 residues. The CDR3 sequence is CAISERGAYEQYF. The CDR3 bases are TGTGCCATCAGTGAGCGGGGTGCCTACGAGCAGTACTTC.

The chain carries TRBV7-3 and TRBJ2-1; perhaps TRBD2 as D (5 bases). Germline V CDR1 and CDR2: SGHTA, FQGTGA. V shed 0 bases and J shed 2 bases, with 11 bases lying between them. The CDR3 has 16 residues. CDR3 in DNA: TGTGCCAGCAGCTTAACTCCTAGCCTCCCCTACAATGAGCAGTTCTTC. It specifies CASSLTPSLPYNEQFF.

This chain connects TRBV27 to TRBJ1-1; 8 bases line up with TRBD1. Germline CDR1 and CDR2: MNHEY and SMNVEV (reference sequence). The CDR3 has 13 amino acids. Unmatched junction bases numbered 8, after V lost 11 bases and J lost 3 bases. CDR3 nucleotides: TGTGCCTGCTCTGGACAGGGTGACACTGAAGCTTTCTTT. Amino acid sequence: CACSGQGDTEAFF.

The chain has TRBV15 and TRBJ2-5; D is ambiguous. V shed 4 bases and J shed 5 bases, with 17 bases lying between them. Germline V gene data show CDR1 as LNHNV and CDR2 as YYDKDF (reference sequence). The CDR3 is made up of 15 amino acids. In DNA, the CDR3 is TGTGCCACCAGCATGGCAGGCCTAATGGGGGAGACCCAGTACTTC. The encoded protein is CATSMAGLMGETQYF.